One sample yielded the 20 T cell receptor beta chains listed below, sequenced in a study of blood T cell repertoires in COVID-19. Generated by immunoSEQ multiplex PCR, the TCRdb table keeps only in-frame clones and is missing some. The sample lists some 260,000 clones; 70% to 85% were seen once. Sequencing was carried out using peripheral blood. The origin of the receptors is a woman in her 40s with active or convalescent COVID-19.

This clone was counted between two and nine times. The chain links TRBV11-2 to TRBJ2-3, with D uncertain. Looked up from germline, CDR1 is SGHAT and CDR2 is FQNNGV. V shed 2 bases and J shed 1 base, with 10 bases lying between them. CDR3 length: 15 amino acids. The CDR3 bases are TGTGCCAGCAGCTTATCCTTAGCCCGCACAGATACGCAGTATTTT. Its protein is CASSLSLARTDTQYF. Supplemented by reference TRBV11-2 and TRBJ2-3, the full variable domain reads EAGVAQSPRYKIIEKRQSVAFWCNPISGHATLYWYQQILGQGPKLLIQFQNNGVVDDSQLPKDRFSAERLKGVDSTLKIQPAKLEDSAVYLCASSLSLARTDTQYFGPGTRLTVL.

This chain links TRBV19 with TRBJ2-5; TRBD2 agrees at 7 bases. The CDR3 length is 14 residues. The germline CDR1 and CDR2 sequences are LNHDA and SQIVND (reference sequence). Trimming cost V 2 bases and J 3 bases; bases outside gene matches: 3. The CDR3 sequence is CASSITSGEETQYF. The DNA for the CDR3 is TGTGCCAGTAGTATAACGAGCGGGGAAGAGACCCAGTACTTC. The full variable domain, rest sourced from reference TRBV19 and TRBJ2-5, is DGGITQSPKYLFRKEGQNVTLSCEQNLNHDAMYWYRQDPGQGLRLIYYSQIVNDFQKGDIAEGYSVSREKKESFPLTVTSAQKNPTAFYLCASSITSGEETQYFGPGTRLLVL.

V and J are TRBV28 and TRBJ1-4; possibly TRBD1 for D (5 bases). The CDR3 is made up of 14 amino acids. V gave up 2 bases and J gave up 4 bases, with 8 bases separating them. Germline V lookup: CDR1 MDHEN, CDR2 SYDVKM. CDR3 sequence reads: CASSLTGINEKLFF. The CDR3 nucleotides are TGTGCCAGCAGTTTAACAGGCATTAATGAAAAACTGTTTTTT. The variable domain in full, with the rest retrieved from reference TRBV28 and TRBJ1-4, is DVKVTQSSRYLVKRTGEKVFLECVQDMDHENMFWYRQDPGLGLRLIYFSYDVKMKEKGDIPEGYSVSREKKERFSLILESASTNQTSMYLCASSLTGINEKLFFGSGTQLSVL.

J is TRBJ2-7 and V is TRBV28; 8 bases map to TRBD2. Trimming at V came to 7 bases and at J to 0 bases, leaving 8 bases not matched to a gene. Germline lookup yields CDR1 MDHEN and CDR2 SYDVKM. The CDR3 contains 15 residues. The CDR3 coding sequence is TGTGCCAGCAACTTAGCGGGACTGAGCTCCTACGAGCAGTACTTC. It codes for CASNLAGLSSYEQYF.

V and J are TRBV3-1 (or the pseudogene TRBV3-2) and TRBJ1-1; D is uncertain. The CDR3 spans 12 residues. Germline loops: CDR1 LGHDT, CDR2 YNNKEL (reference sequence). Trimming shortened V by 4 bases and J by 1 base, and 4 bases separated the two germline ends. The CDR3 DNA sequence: TGTGCCAGCAGCCGGGCGAACACTGAAGCTTTCTTT. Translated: CASSRANTEAFF.

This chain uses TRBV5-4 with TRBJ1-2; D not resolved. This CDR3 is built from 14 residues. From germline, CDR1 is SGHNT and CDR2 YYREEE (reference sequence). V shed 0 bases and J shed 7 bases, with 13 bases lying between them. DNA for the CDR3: TGTGCCAGCAGCTTGGTACAGCCCCAAGGTGGCTACACCTTC. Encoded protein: CASSLVQPQGGYTF.

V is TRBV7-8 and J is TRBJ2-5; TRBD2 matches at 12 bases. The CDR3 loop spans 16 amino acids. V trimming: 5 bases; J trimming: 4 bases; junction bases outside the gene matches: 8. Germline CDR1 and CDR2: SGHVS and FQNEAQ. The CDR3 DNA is TGTGCCAGCAGCCTCGGACTAGCGGGGTACCGAGAGACCCAGTACTTC. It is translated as CASSLGLAGYRETQYF.

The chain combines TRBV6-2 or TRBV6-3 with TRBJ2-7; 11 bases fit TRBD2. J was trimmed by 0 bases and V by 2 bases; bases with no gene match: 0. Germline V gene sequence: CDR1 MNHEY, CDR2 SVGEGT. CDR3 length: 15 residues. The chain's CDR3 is CASSYGLAGSYEQYV. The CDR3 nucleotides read TGTGCCAGCAGTTACGGACTAGCGGGCTCCTACGAGCAGTACGTC.

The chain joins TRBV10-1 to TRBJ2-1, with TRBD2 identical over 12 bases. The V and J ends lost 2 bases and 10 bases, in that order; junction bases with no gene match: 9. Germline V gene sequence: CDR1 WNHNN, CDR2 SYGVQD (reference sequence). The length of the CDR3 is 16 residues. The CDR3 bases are TGCGCCAGCAGTGAGGGCCTAGCGGGGGGGCGAGAAGAGCAGTTCTTC. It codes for CASSEGLAGGREEQFF.

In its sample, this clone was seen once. The CDR3 bases are TGTGCCAGCAGTTTAGAGACAGGGTCTAATCAGCCCCAGCATTTT. The encoded protein is CASSLETGSNQPQHF. V and J are TRBV28 and TRBJ1-5, with 7 bases aligning to TRBD1. Looked up from germline, CDR1 is MDHEN and CDR2 is SYDVKM. CDR3 size: 15 residues. The V segment lost 2 bases and the J segment 4 bases; nucleotides outside the gene matches: 5.

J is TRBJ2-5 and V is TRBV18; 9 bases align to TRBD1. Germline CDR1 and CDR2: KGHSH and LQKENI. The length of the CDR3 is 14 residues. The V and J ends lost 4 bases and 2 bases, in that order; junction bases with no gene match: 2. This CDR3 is CASSLGQGQETQYF. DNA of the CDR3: TGTGCCAGCTCACTTGGACAGGGGCAAGAGACCCAGTACTTC.

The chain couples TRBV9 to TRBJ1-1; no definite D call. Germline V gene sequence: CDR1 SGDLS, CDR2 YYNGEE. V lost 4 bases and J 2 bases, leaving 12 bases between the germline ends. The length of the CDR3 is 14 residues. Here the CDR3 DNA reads TGTGCCAGCAGCTCATATGGAGGAAACACTGAAGCTTTCTTT. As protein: CASSSYGGNTEAFF.

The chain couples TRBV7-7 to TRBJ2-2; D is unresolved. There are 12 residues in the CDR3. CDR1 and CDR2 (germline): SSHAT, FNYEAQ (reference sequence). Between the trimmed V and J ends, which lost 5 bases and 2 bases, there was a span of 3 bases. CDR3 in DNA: TGTGCCAGCAGCCTTAACACCGGGGAGCTGTTTTTT. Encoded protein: CASSLNTGELFF.

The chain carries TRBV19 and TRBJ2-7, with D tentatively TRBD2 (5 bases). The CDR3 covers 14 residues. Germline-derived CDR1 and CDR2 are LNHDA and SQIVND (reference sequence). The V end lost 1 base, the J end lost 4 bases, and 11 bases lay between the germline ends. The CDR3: CASSIALGGYEQYV. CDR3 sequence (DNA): TGTGCCAGTAGTATAGCTCTGGGCGGGTACGAGCAGTACGTC.

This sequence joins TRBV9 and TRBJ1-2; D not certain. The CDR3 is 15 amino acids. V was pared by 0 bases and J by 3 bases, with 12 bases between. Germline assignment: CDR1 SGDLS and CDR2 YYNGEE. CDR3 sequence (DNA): TGTGCCAGCAGCGTAGAAGAGCTGGCGGACTATGGCTACACCTTC. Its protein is CASSVEELADYGYTF. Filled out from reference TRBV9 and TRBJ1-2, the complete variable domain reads DSGVTQTPKHLITATGQRVTLRCSPRSGDLSVYWYQQSLDQGLQFLIQYYNGEERAKGNILERFSAQQFPDLHSELNLSSLELGDSALYFCASSVEELADYGYTFGSGTRLTVV.

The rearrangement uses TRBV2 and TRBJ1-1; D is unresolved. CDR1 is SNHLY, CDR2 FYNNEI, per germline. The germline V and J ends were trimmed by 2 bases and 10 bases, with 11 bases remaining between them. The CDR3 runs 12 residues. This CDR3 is CASSENKRSAFF. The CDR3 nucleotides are TGTGCCAGCAGTGAAAATAAGAGGTCAGCTTTCTTT.

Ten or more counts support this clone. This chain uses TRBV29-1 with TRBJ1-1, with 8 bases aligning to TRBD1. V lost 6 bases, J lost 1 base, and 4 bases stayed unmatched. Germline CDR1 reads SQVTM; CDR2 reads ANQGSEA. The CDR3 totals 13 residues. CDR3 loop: CSVQGAGNTEAFF. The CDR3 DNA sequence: TGCAGCGTGCAGGGGGCGGGGAACACTGAAGCTTTCTTT.

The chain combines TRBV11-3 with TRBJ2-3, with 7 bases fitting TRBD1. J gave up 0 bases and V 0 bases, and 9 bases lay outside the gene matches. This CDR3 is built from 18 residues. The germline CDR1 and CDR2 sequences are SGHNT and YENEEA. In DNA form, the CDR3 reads TGTGCCAGCAGCTTAGACCTAGTAGGGGGCGCTAGCACAGATACGCAGTATTTT. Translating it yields CASSLDLVGGASTDTQYF.

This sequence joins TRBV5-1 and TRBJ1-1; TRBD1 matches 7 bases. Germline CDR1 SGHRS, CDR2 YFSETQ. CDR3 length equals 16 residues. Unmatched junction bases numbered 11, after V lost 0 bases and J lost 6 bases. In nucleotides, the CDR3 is TGCGCCAGCAGCTTGGAGCCCACGACAGGGATGGCTGAAGCTTTCTTT. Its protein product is CASSLEPTTGMAEAFF. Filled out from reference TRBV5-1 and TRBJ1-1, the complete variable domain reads KAGVTQTPRYLIKTRGQQVTLSCSPISGHRSVSWYQQTPGQGLQFLFEYFSETQRNKGNFPGRFSGRQFSNSRSEMNVSTLELGDSALYLCASSLEPTTGMAEAFFGQGTRLTVV.

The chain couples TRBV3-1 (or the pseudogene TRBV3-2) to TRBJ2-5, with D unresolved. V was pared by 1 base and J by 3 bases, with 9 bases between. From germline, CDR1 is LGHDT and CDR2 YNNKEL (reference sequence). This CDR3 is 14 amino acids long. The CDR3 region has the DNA TGTGCCAGCAGCCAAGTTCACAGAGAAGAGACCCAGTACTTC. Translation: CASSQVHREETQYF.